One T cell receptor (beta chain) is described in this entry. This specimen comes from a study of blood T cell repertoires in COVID-19. TCRdb's table, derived via immunoSEQ multiplex PCR, lists solely in-frame clones and lacks some. The sample has around 250,000 clones, about 82% seen once. All recovered Cohort 3 donors got two negative PCRs, got clearance, or saw symptom resolution. The sequence was collected from a woman aged 50 to 65 who had recovered from COVID-19. Sequenced material: PBMCs or T cells enriched from blood (not recorded which).

The CDR3: CASSQAKRAEAFF. The CDR3 DNA reads as TGTGCCAGCAGCCAAGCCAAGCGGGCTGAAGCTTTCTTT. The V call is TRBV14, the J call TRBJ1-1; D remains unclear. This CDR3 is built from 13 residues. The V end was cut by 1 base, the J end by 6 bases, with 9 bases between. The germline V gene has CDR1 SGHDN and CDR2 FVKESK.